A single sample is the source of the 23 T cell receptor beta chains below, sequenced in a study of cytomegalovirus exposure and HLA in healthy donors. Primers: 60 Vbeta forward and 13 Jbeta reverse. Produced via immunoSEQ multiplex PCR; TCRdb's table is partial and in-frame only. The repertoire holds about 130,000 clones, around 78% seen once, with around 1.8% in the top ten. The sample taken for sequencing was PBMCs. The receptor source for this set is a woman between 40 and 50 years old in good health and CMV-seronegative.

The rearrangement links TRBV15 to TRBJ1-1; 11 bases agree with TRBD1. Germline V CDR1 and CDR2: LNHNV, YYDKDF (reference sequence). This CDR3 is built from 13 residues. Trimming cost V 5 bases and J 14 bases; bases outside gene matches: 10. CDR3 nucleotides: TGTGCCACCAGCGGACAGGGGGCCCTAAAGAGATTCTTT. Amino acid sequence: CATSGQGALKRFF.

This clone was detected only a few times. The chain's CDR3 is CASSRNRGWDGNEKLFF. CDR3 coding DNA: TGTGCCAGCAGTCGGAACAGGGGGTGGGATGGTAATGAAAAACTGTTTTTT. The V call is TRBV28, the J call TRBJ1-4, with 8 bases matching TRBD1. The CDR3 has 17 amino acids. Germline V gene sequence: CDR1 MDHEN, CDR2 SYDVKM. The V gene end was trimmed by 5 bases and the J gene end by 4 bases; junction bases not matched to a gene: 12.

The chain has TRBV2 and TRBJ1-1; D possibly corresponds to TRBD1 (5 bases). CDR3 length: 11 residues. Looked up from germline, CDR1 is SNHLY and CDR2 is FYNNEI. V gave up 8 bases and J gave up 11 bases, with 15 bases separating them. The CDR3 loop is CASVWQGVAFF. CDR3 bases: TGTGCCAGCGTGTGGCAGGGCGTTGCTTTCTTT.

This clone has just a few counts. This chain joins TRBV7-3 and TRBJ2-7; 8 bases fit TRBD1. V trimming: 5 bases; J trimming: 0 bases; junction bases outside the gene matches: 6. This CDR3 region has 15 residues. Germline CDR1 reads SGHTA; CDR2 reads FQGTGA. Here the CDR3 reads CASSDGTGPSYEQYF. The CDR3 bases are TGTGCCAGCAGCGACGGGACAGGACCCTCCTACGAGCAGTACTTC. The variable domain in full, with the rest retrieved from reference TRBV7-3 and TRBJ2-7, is GAGVSQTPSNKVTEKGKYVELRCDPISGHTALYWYRQSLGQGPEFLIYFQGTGAADDSGLPNDRFFAVRPEGSVSTLKIQRTERGDSAVYLCASSDGTGPSYEQYFGPGTRLTVT.

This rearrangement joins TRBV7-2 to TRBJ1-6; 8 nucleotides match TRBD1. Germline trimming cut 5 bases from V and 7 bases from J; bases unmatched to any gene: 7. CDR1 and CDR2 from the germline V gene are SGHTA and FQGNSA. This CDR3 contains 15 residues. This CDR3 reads CASSMDRARNSPLHF. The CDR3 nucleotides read TGTGCCAGCAGCATGGACAGGGCCAGAAATTCACCCCTCCACTTT.

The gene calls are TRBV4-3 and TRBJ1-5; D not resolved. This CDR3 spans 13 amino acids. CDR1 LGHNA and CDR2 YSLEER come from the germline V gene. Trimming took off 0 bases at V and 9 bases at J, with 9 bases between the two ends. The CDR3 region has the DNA TGCGCCAGCAGCCAAGATGGAGGGTGGCCCCAGCATTTT. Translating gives CASSQDGGWPQHF.

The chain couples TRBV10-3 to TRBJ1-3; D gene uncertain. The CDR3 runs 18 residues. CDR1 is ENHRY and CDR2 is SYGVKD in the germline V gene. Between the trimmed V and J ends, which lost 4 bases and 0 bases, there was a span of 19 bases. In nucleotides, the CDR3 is TGTGCCATCAGTGCTCCTGCCCGCGGAGGCCTCTCTGGAAACACCATATATTTT. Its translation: CAISAPARGGLSGNTIYF.

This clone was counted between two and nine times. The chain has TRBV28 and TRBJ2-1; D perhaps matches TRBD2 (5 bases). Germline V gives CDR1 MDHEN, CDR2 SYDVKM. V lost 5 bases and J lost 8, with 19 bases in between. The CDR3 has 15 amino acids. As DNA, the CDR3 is TGTGCCAGCAGTCCGGGAAGCGTAGTCAACTATGAGCAGTTCTTC. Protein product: CASSPGSVVNYEQFF.

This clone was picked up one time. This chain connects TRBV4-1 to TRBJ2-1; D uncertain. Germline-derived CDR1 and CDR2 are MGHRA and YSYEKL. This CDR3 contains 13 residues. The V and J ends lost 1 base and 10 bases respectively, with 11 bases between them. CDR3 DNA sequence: TGCGCCAGCAGCCAAGGTCCGGTTTGGGAGCAGTTCTTC. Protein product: CASSQGPVWEQFF.

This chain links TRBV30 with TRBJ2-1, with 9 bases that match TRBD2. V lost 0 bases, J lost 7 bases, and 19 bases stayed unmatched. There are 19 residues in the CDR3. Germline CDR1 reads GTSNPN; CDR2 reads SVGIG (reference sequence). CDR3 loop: CAWSVWLSEGGGARNEQFF. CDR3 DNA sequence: TGTGCCTGGAGTGTATGGTTATCGGAGGGCGGGGGGGCCAGGAATGAGCAGTTCTTC.

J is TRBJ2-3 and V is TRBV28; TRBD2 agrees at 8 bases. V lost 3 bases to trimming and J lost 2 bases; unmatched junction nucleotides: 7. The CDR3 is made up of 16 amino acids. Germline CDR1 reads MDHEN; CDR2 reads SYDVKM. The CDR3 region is CASSFLAGGHTDTQYF. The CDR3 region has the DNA TGTGCCAGCAGTTTTCTGGCGGGGGGCCACACAGATACGCAGTATTTT.

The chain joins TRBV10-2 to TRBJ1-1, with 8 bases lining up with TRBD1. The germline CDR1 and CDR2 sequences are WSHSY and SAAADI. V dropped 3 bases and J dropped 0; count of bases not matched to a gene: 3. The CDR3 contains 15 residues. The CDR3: CASSEGQGMNTEAFF. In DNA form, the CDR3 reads TGCGCCAGCAGTGAAGGACAGGGCATGAACACTGAAGCTTTCTTT.

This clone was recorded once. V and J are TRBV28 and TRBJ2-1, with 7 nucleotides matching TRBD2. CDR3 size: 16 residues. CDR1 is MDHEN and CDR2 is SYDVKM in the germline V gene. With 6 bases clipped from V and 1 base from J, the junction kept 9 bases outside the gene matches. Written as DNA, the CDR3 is TGTGCCAGCAGGCACGGGCTAGCGGATTCCTACAATGAGCAGTTCTTC. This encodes CASRHGLADSYNEQFF.

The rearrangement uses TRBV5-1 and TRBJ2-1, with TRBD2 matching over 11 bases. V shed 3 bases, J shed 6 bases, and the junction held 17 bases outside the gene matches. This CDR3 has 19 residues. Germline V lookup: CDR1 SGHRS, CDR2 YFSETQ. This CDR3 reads CASSSRGPTSGSSGNEQFF. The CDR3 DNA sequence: TGCGCCAGCAGCTCGAGAGGACCTACTAGCGGGAGCAGCGGCAATGAGCAGTTCTTC.

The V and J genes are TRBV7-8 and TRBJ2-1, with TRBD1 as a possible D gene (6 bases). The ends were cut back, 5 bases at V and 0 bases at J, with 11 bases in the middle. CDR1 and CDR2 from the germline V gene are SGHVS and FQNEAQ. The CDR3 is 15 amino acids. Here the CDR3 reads CASSPSTGSYNEQFF. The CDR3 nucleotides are TGTGCCAGCAGCCCATCGACAGGCTCCTACAATGAGCAGTTCTTC.

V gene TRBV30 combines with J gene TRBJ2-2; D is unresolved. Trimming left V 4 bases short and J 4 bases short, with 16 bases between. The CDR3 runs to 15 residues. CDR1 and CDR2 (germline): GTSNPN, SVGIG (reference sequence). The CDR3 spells CAWNERRESTGELFF. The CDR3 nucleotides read TGTGCCTGGAATGAGCGACGTGAGAGCACCGGGGAGCTGTTTTTT. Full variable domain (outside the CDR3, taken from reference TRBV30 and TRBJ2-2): SQTIHQWPATLVQPVGSPLSLECTVEGTSNPNLYWYRQAAGRGLQLLFYSVGIGQISSEVPQNLSASRPQDRQFILSSKKLLLSDSGFYLCAWNERRESTGELFFGEGSRLTVL.

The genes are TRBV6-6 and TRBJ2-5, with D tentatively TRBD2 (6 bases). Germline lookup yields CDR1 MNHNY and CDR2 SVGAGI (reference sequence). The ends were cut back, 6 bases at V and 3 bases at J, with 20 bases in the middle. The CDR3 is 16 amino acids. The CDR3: CASRPLFSGGEETQYF. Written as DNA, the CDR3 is TGTGCCAGCAGACCCCTTTTTAGCGGAGGGGAAGAGACCCAGTACTTC.

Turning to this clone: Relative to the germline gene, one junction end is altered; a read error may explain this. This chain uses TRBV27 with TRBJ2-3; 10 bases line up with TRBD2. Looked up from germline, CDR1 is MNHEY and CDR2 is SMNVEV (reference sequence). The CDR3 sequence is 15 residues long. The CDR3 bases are TGTGCCAGCAGTTTTGGGCTAGCGGGAGTAGATACGCAGTGTTTT. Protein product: CASSFGLAGVDTQCF.

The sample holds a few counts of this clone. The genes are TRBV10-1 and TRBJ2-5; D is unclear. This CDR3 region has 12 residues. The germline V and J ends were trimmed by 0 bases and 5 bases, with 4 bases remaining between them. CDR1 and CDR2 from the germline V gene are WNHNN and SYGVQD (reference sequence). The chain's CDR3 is CASSESMETQYF. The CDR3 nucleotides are TGCGCCAGCAGTGAGTCTATGGAGACCCAGTACTTC.

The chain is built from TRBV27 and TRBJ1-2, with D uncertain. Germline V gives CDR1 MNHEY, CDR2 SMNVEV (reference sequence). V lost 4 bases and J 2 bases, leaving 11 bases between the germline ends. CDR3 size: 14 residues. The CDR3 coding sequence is TGTGCCAGCAGTTCCCCATACAGAAACTATGGCTACACCTTC. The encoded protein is CASSSPYRNYGYTF.

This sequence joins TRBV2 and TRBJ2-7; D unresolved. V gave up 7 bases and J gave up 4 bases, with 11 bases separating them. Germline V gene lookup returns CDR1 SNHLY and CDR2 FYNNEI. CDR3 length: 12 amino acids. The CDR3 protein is CASKETSYEQYF. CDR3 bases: TGTGCCAGCAAGGAGACGTCGTACGAGCAGTACTTC.

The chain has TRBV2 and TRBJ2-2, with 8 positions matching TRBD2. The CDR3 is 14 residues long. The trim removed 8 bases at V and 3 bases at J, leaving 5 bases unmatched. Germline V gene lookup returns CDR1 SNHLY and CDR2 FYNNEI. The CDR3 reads CASREGPYTGELFF. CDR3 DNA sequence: TGTGCCAGCCGGGAGGGCCCATACACCGGGGAGCTGTTTTTT.

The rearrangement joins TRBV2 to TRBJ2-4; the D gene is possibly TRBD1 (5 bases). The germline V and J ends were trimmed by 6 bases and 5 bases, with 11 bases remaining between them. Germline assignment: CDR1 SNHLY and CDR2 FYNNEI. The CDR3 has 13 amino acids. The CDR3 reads CASRRDSENIQYF. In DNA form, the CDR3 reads TGTGCCAGCAGGCGAGACAGCGAAAACATTCAGTACTTC. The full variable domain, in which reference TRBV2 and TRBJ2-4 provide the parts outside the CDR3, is EPEVTQTPSHQVTQMGQEVILRCVPISNHLYFYWYRQILGQKVEFLVSFYNNEISEKSEIFDDQFSVERPDGSNFTLKIRSTKLEDSAMYFCASRRDSENIQYFGAGTRLSVL.